The clone carrying this T cell receptor beta chain was seen at least ten times. The entry originates in a study of T cells in Graves' hyperthyroidism and ophthalmopathy. This CDR3 has 13 amino acids. The ends were cut back, 2 bases at V and 5 bases at J, with 9 bases in the middle. RNA transcripts were the template for amplifying TCR beta CDR3 regions. An initial round of RT-PCR targeting the TCR CDR3 relied on the HTBI primer set. TCRdb analysed the multiplex PCR reads with MiXCR anew, one entry per CDR3 protein. Of 310,000 or so distinct CDR3 sequences in the sample, about a sixth were seen once. The sample taken for sequencing was blood. This receptor was taken from a woman aged 55-70 years with Graves' ophthalmopathy. The chain joins TRBV12-3 or TRBV12-4 to TRBJ1-2, with D possibly matching TRBD1 (5 bases). The CDR3 sequence is CASSLSQGYGYTF. The CDR3 DNA reads as TGTGCCAGCAGTTTAAGCCAGGGTTATGGCTACACCTTC.